This is a list of T cell receptor beta chains from one sample in a study of blood T cells in healthy people across ages. TCRdb recomputed calls from the 5' RACE reads with MiXCR, one row per CDR3 protein. The sample comprises 1 million to 1.2 million distinct CDR3 sequences, around two fifths of which are singletons, and around 14% rests with the top ten. The sequencing input was blood. These receptors came from a man in his late teens or twenties in good health. Each CDR3 is given with its conserved first and last residue. D genes are given only for firm matches. Some rows mark clone size as missing; the rest say once, few, many or name a class of expanded clone.

>NA|TRBV6-6|TRBJ2-5|15|TRBD1
TGTGCCAGCAGTTACGGGACAGCCACAATGTCGGAGCAGTACTTC
CASSYGTATMSEQYF
>few|TRBV3-1|TRBJ2-6|13|NA
TGTGCCAGCGGTCTGAGAGGGGCCAACGTCCTGACTTTC
CASGLRGANVLTF
>NA|TRBV5-6|TRBJ1-1|16|NA
TGTGCCAGCACAACCGGCGGGACTTATATGAACACTGAAGCTTTCTTT
CASTTGGTYMNTEAFF
>many|TRBV5-1|TRBJ2-7|14|NA
TGCGCCAGCAGCCGTGACAGATCCAACTACGAGCAGTACTTC
CASSRDRSNYEQYF
>many|TRBV6-5|TRBJ2-3|14|NA
TGTGCCAGCAGTTACGAATTAACCACAGATACGCAGTATTTT
CASSYELTTDTQYF
>NA|TRBV20-1|TRBJ1-2|12|TRBD1
TGCAGTGCTGTGACAGGGAACTATGGCTACACCTTC
CSAVTGNYGYTF
>NA|TRBV7-9|TRBJ2-5|15|TRBD2
TGTGCCAGCAGTTTTCGGACTAGCGATCGGGAGACCCAGTACTTC
CASSFRTSDRETQYF
>NA|TRBV12-3/TRBV12-4|TRBJ1-1|14|NA
TGTGCCAGCATACTGACCGGAGGGAGCACTGAAGCTTTCTTT
CASILTGGSTEAFF
>many|TRBV6-6|TRBJ2-5|16|TRBD2
TGTGCCAGCAGTCCTTACAGGACTAGCGGTGGCGAGACCCAGTACTTC
CASSPYRTSGGETQYF
>NA|TRBV12-3/TRBV12-4|TRBJ2-1|15|NA
TGTGCCAGCAGTTTGGAGGGACAGACCCAAGAGACCCAGTTCTTC
CASSLEGQTQETQFF
>NA|TRBV10-3|TRBJ1-2|14|NA
TGTGCCATCAGTGAGTACAATCAGTTGGGTGGCTACACCTTC
CAISEYNQLGGYTF
>NA|TRBV9|TRBJ1-1|13|NA
TGTGCCAGCAGCGCCAGACCGGCCACTGAAGCTTTCTTT
CASSARPATEAFF
>few|TRBV12-3/TRBV12-4|TRBJ2-1|17|NA
TGTGCCAGCACCGCTTTGGGGGGCTCAAGCTCCTACAATGAGCAGTTCTTC
CASTALGGSSSYNEQFF
>few|TRBV6-6|TRBJ2-3|16|NA
TGTGCCAGCAGTTACGGGGCAGGGAGACGCACAGATACGCAGTATTTT
CASSYGAGRRTDTQYF
>NA|TRBV20-1|TRBJ1-3|13|NA
TGCAGTGCTAGAGATGGCAGCGGAAACACCATATATTTT
CSARDGSGNTIYF
>few|TRBV6-6|TRBJ1-1|13|NA
TGTGCCAGCGTTCCGGGGCCGAACACTGAAGCTTTCTTT
CASVPGPNTEAFF
>many|TRBV20-1|TRBJ1-2|12|NA
TGCAGTGCTTCCTTGTTGGGGTATGGCTACACCTTC
CSASLLGYGYTF
>NA|TRBV9|TRBJ2-1|14|NA
TGTGCCAGCAGCGTGGGGGCAGAAGACAATGAGCAGTTCTTC
CASSVGAEDNEQFF
>NA|TRBV12-3/TRBV12-4|TRBJ1-5|15|NA
TGTGCCAGCAGTTTGTCGTGGGAAAAGAATCAGCCCCAGCATTTT
CASSLSWEKNQPQHF
>many|TRBV11-1|TRBJ2-3|14|TRBD1
TGTGCCAGCAGCTCTACAGGGGGCCAAGATACGCAGTATTTT
CASSSTGGQDTQYF